Listed below are T cell receptor beta chains from one sample, sequenced in a study of blood T cells in healthy people across ages. Using its own MiXCR run on the 5' RACE reads, TCRdb lists one record per CDR3 protein. The table records about 1,500,000 distinct CDR3 sequences, 42% of them present only once. The source material was blood. These receptors came from a woman in her late teens or twenties in good health. The CDR3 runs from the conserved cysteine through the conserved F or W. Fields, in order: V gene, D gene, J gene, clone size, CDR3 protein, CDR3 DNA. A D gene is named only where the DNA matches it firmly. Expanded clones are given a class, and other clones once, few, many or no size at all.

V gene: TRBV27; D gene: NA; J gene: TRBJ1-2; clone size: NA; CDR3 protein: CASSLGGLGPNYGYTF; CDR3 DNA: TGTGCCAGCAGTTTAGGGGGGCTGGGCCCAAACTATGGCTACACCTTC
V gene: TRBV9; D gene: NA; J gene: TRBJ2-5; clone size: NA; CDR3 protein: CASSVETPSGEQYF; CDR3 DNA: TGTGCCAGCAGCGTAGAGACCCCTTCGGGTGAGCAGTACTTC
V gene: TRBV13; D gene: NA; J gene: TRBJ2-7; clone size: few; CDR3 protein: CASSALTGHEQYF; CDR3 DNA: TGTGCCAGCAGCGCATTGACTGGCCACGAGCAGTACTTC
V gene: TRBV7-3; D gene: NA; J gene: TRBJ1-6; clone size: once; CDR3 protein: CASSATPTAPLHF; CDR3 DNA: TGTGCCAGCAGCGCGACTCCTACCGCACCCCTCCACTTT
V gene: TRBV29-1; D gene: TRBD2; J gene: TRBJ2-3; clone size: many; CDR3 protein: CSVSAGTSGADTQYF; CDR3 DNA: TGCAGCGTTTCCGCCGGGACTAGCGGAGCAGATACGCAGTATTTT
V gene: TRBV5-6; D gene: TRBD1; J gene: TRBJ1-5; clone size: few; CDR3 protein: CASSYGTVNQPQHF; CDR3 DNA: TGTGCCAGCAGCTACGGGACAGTAAATCAGCCCCAGCATTTT
V gene: TRBV20-1; D gene: TRBD1; J gene: TRBJ1-2; clone size: NA; CDR3 protein: CSARLQGSPNYGYTF; CDR3 DNA: TGCAGTGCTAGGCTACAGGGGAGCCCTAACTATGGCTACACCTTC
V gene: TRBV5-1; D gene: NA; J gene: TRBJ2-3; clone size: NA; CDR3 protein: CASRLGDPRTDTQYF; CDR3 DNA: TGCGCCAGCAGGCTAGGGGATCCCCGCACAGATACGCAGTATTTT
V gene: TRBV11-2; D gene: NA; J gene: TRBJ2-4; clone size: NA; CDR3 protein: CASSLGFGGAKNIQYF; CDR3 DNA: TGTGCCAGCAGCTTAGGATTTGGGGGCGCCAAAAACATTCAGTACTTC
V gene: TRBV7-3; D gene: TRBD2; J gene: TRBJ2-1; clone size: NA; CDR3 protein: CASSLEAGAVYNEQFF; CDR3 DNA: TGTGCCAGCAGCTTAGAAGCGGGAGCGGTCTACAATGAGCAGTTCTTC
V gene: TRBV12-3/TRBV12-4; D gene: NA; J gene: TRBJ1-2; clone size: many; CDR3 protein: CASSPVLNYGYTF; CDR3 DNA: TGTGCCAGCAGTCCGGTACTTAACTATGGCTACACCTTC
V gene: TRBV9; D gene: TRBD2; J gene: TRBJ2-1; clone size: NA; CDR3 protein: CASSGTSGRFNEQFF; CDR3 DNA: TGTGCCAGCAGCGGCACTAGCGGGAGGTTCAATGAGCAGTTCTTC
V gene: TRBV14; D gene: NA; J gene: TRBJ2-1; clone size: few; CDR3 protein: CASSQGGAFEQFF; CDR3 DNA: TGTGCCAGCAGCCAGGGGGGGGCTTTTGAGCAGTTCTTC
V gene: TRBV20-1; D gene: NA; J gene: TRBJ1-4; clone size: NA; CDR3 protein: CSARDPSSSNEKLFF; CDR3 DNA: TGCAGTGCTAGAGACCCCTCAAGTTCTAATGAAAAACTGTTTTTT
V gene: TRBV2; D gene: NA; J gene: TRBJ1-5; clone size: NA; CDR3 protein: CASLAEGGSNQPQHF; CDR3 DNA: TGTGCCAGCCTGGCTGAGGGGGGTAGCAATCAGCCCCAGCATTTT
V gene: TRBV27; D gene: TRBD1; J gene: TRBJ2-6; clone size: NA; CDR3 protein: CASSLRDSLSGANVLTF; CDR3 DNA: TGTGCCAGCAGTTTAAGGGACAGCCTCTCTGGGGCCAACGTCCTGACTTTC
V gene: TRBV5-1; D gene: TRBD2; J gene: TRBJ2-3; clone size: many; CDR3 protein: CASSLERGPTDTQYF; CDR3 DNA: TGCGCCAGCAGCTTGGAGCGGGGACCCACAGATACGCAGTATTTT
V gene: TRBV20-1; D gene: NA; J gene: TRBJ2-3; clone size: once; CDR3 protein: CSAPRPTNTQYF; CDR3 DNA: TGCAGTGCTCCCCGTCCGACCAATACGCAGTATTTT
V gene: TRBV7-9; D gene: NA; J gene: TRBJ2-7; clone size: NA; CDR3 protein: CASSSASGTVSSYNEQYF; CDR3 DNA: TGTGCCAGCAGCTCGGCATCCGGGACGGTGAGCTCCTACAATGAGCAGTACTTC
V gene: TRBV3-1; D gene: TRBD2; J gene: TRBJ2-3; clone size: few; CDR3 protein: CASSRGRLAGGPDTQYF; CDR3 DNA: TGTGCCAGCAGCCGAGGCCGGCTAGCGGGGGGCCCGGATACGCAGTATTTT
V gene: TRBV12-3/TRBV12-4; D gene: TRBD2; J gene: TRBJ2-5; clone size: NA; CDR3 protein: CASRWTRQETQYF; CDR3 DNA: TGTGCCAGCAGGTGGACTAGGCAAGAGACCCAGTACTTC
V gene: TRBV29-1; D gene: NA; J gene: TRBJ2-2; clone size: NA; CDR3 protein: CSVVRTGELFF; CDR3 DNA: TGCAGCGTTGTACGGACCGGGGAGCTGTTTTTT
V gene: TRBV3-1; D gene: TRBD2; J gene: TRBJ2-1; clone size: few; CDR3 protein: CASSPRSGGYNEQFF; CDR3 DNA: TGTGCCAGCAGCCCCCGGAGCGGGGGATACAATGAGCAGTTCTTC
V gene: TRBV6-1; D gene: NA; J gene: TRBJ2-3; clone size: NA; CDR3 protein: CASSVRRGTSTDTQYF; CDR3 DNA: TGTGCCAGCAGTGTCAGGAGGGGAACTAGCACAGATACGCAGTATTTT
V gene: TRBV7-8; D gene: NA; J gene: TRBJ1-1; clone size: NA; CDR3 protein: CASSLGVYEAFF; CDR3 DNA: TGTGCCAGCAGCTTAGGGGTGTATGAAGCTTTCTTT
V gene: TRBV6-2/TRBV6-3; D gene: NA; J gene: TRBJ1-2; clone size: few; CDR3 protein: CASTPGTPEGGYTF; CDR3 DNA: TGTGCCAGCACTCCCGGGACTCCTGAGGGTGGCTACACCTTC
V gene: TRBV20-1; D gene: NA; J gene: TRBJ2-7; clone size: NA; CDR3 protein: CSARVSGASYEQYF; CDR3 DNA: TGCAGTGCTAGAGTCTCCGGGGCGAGCTACGAGCAGTACTTC
V gene: TRBV20-1; D gene: TRBD2; J gene: TRBJ2-7; clone size: few; CDR3 protein: CSAKLAGGGQYF; CDR3 DNA: TGCAGTGCTAAACTAGCGGGGGGGGGCCAGTACTTC
V gene: TRBV10-3; D gene: TRBD1; J gene: TRBJ1-5; clone size: NA; CDR3 protein: CAISEQGDQPQHF; CDR3 DNA: TGTGCCATCAGTGAACAGGGGGATCAGCCCCAGCATTTT
V gene: TRBV20-1; D gene: NA; J gene: TRBJ2-3; clone size: NA; CDR3 protein: CSARIGKADTQYF; CDR3 DNA: TGCAGTGCTAGAATCGGGAAGGCAGATACGCAGTATTTT
V gene: TRBV6-5; D gene: NA; J gene: TRBJ2-7; clone size: NA; CDR3 protein: CASSYSEGALYRHYEQYF; CDR3 DNA: TGTGCCAGCAGTTACTCTGAAGGGGCCTTGTATAGACACTACGAGCAGTACTTC
V gene: TRBV5-1; D gene: TRBD1; J gene: TRBJ2-1; clone size: few; CDR3 protein: CASSSTGGFDNEQFF; CDR3 DNA: TGCGCCAGCAGCTCTACAGGGGGCTTTGACAATGAGCAGTTCTTC
V gene: TRBV5-1; D gene: TRBD1; J gene: TRBJ2-3; clone size: NA; CDR3 protein: CASSFLGQQGPGTDTQYF; CDR3 DNA: TGCGCCAGCAGCTTTCTTGGGCAACAGGGGCCTGGCACAGATACGCAGTATTTT
V gene: TRBV15; D gene: NA; J gene: TRBJ1-1; clone size: NA; CDR3 protein: CATSRDHGTEAFF; CDR3 DNA: TGTGCCACCAGCAGAGATCATGGCACTGAAGCTTTCTTT
V gene: TRBV4-2; D gene: NA; J gene: TRBJ2-1; clone size: few; CDR3 protein: CASSQDPVVSSHNEQFF; CDR3 DNA: TGTGCCAGCAGCCAAGATCCAGTAGTTAGCTCTCACAATGAGCAGTTCTTC
V gene: TRBV5-1; D gene: TRBD2; J gene: TRBJ2-3; clone size: NA; CDR3 protein: CASSLEPTSGGAIRDTQYF; CDR3 DNA: TGCGCCAGCAGCTTGGAACCCACTAGCGGGGGGGCCATTAGAGATACGCAGTATTTT
V gene: TRBV4-1; D gene: TRBD2; J gene: TRBJ2-2; clone size: few; CDR3 protein: CASSPGPIAGPNTGELFF; CDR3 DNA: TGCGCCAGCAGCCCCGGGCCTATAGCGGGACCGAACACCGGGGAGCTGTTTTTT
V gene: TRBV4-1; D gene: TRBD2; J gene: TRBJ2-1; clone size: NA; CDR3 protein: CASSQGASGDEQFF; CDR3 DNA: TGCGCCAGCAGCCAAGGGGCTAGCGGGGATGAGCAGTTCTTC
V gene: TRBV20-1; D gene: TRBD1; J gene: TRBJ2-7; clone size: few; CDR3 protein: CSASPTGNPYEQYF; CDR3 DNA: TGCAGTGCTAGTCCGACAGGGAACCCCTACGAGCAGTACTTC
V gene: TRBV21-1; D gene: NA; J gene: TRBJ2-7; clone size: NA; CDR3 protein: CASRPTGPKDPYEQYF; CDR3 DNA: TGTGCCAGCAGGCCGACAGGTCCTAAGGATCCCTACGAGCAGTACTTC
V gene: TRBV20-1; D gene: NA; J gene: TRBJ1-2; clone size: NA; CDR3 protein: CSARDRGAGYGYTF; CDR3 DNA: TGCAGTGCTAGAGATAGGGGGGCGGGCTATGGCTACACCTTC
V gene: TRBV12-3/TRBV12-4; D gene: NA; J gene: TRBJ2-1; clone size: NA; CDR3 protein: CASSLARLALNEQFF; CDR3 DNA: TGTGCCAGCAGTTTAGCGCGGCTAGCGTTGAATGAGCAGTTCTTC
V gene: TRBV30; D gene: TRBD1; J gene: TRBJ1-2; clone size: once; CDR3 protein: CAGRYRQGARGYTF; CDR3 DNA: TGTGCCGGACGCTACCGGCAGGGGGCGCGAGGCTACACCTTC
V gene: TRBV20-1; D gene: TRBD1; J gene: TRBJ2-1; clone size: NA; CDR3 protein: CSADGTESSYDEQFF; CDR3 DNA: TGCAGTGCTGACGGGACAGAGAGCTCCTACGATGAGCAGTTCTTC
V gene: TRBV30; D gene: NA; J gene: TRBJ2-1; clone size: NA; CDR3 protein: CAWSPGSGYNEQFF; CDR3 DNA: TGTGCCTGGAGCCCCGGGAGCGGTTACAATGAGCAGTTCTTC
V gene: TRBV5-6; D gene: TRBD1; J gene: TRBJ1-2; clone size: NA; CDR3 protein: CASSLVPGGLGYTF; CDR3 DNA: TGTGCCAGCAGCTTGGTGCCAGGGGGTTTGGGCTACACCTTC
V gene: TRBV6-6; D gene: NA; J gene: TRBJ1-1; clone size: NA; CDR3 protein: CASIYRLVTMNTEAFF; CDR3 DNA: TGTGCCAGCATCTACCGGCTAGTAACTATGAACACTGAAGCTTTCTTT
V gene: TRBV11-2; D gene: TRBD2; J gene: TRBJ2-7; clone size: once; CDR3 protein: CASSPVRGGGSYEQYF; CDR3 DNA: TGTGCCAGCAGCCCAGTCCGCGGGGGTGGGTCCTACGAGCAGTACTTC
V gene: TRBV12-3/TRBV12-4; D gene: TRBD2; J gene: TRBJ2-3; clone size: many; CDR3 protein: CASSLGLAADTQYF; CDR3 DNA: TGTGCCAGTAGTCTGGGACTAGCGGCCGATACGCAGTATTTT
V gene: TRBV29-1; D gene: NA; J gene: TRBJ2-5; clone size: few; CDR3 protein: CSVLGRARETQYF; CDR3 DNA: TGCAGCGTTCTTGGGCGGGCAAGGGAGACCCAGTACTTC
V gene: TRBV3-1; D gene: NA; J gene: TRBJ1-4; clone size: NA; CDR3 protein: CASSRSEQGPEKLFF; CDR3 DNA: TGTGCCAGCAGCCGGTCTGAGCAGGGCCCTGAAAAACTGTTTTTT
V gene: TRBV13; D gene: NA; J gene: TRBJ2-2; clone size: NA; CDR3 protein: CASSRGLADNTGELFF; CDR3 DNA: TGTGCCAGCAGCCGCGGGTTAGCGGATAACACCGGGGAGCTGTTTTTT
V gene: TRBV29-1; D gene: NA; J gene: TRBJ2-5; clone size: few; CDR3 protein: CSVDHSSHEQYF; CDR3 DNA: TGCAGCGTTGATCACAGTTCGCATGAGCAGTACTTC
V gene: TRBV7-2; D gene: TRBD2; J gene: TRBJ2-7; clone size: NA; CDR3 protein: CASSSHGLAAGVGEQYF; CDR3 DNA: TGTGCCAGCAGCTCGCATGGGCTAGCGGCTGGGGTTGGTGAGCAGTACTTC
V gene: TRBV4-1; D gene: NA; J gene: TRBJ2-1; clone size: many; CDR3 protein: CASSQTWDFLYNEQFF; CDR3 DNA: TGCGCCAGCAGCCAAACCTGGGACTTTCTCTACAATGAGCAGTTCTTC
V gene: TRBV29-1; D gene: NA; J gene: TRBJ2-3; clone size: NA; CDR3 protein: CSAVQGLTDTQYF; CDR3 DNA: TGCAGCGCTGTCCAGGGACTTACAGATACGCAGTATTTT
V gene: TRBV2; D gene: NA; J gene: TRBJ2-7; clone size: NA; CDR3 protein: CASSENNEQYF; CDR3 DNA: TGTGCCAGCAGTGAAAATAATGAGCAGTACTTC
V gene: TRBV20-1; D gene: NA; J gene: TRBJ2-1; clone size: few; CDR3 protein: CSARGVGGIEQFF; CDR3 DNA: TGCAGTGCTAGAGGTGTAGGGGGAATTGAGCAGTTCTTC
V gene: TRBV4-2; D gene: TRBD2; J gene: TRBJ2-5; clone size: NA; CDR3 protein: CASSPTAGGQETQYF; CDR3 DNA: TGTGCCAGCAGCCCAACAGCGGGGGGGCAAGAGACCCAGTACTTC